The 10 T cell receptor beta chains below all came from one sample that was sequenced in a study of T cell responses to AZD1222 COVID-19 vaccine. The method was immunoSEQ multiplex PCR; TCRdb's version includes in-frame clones alone and lacks a portion of them. There are approximately 140,000 clones in the sample; about 93% occur only once, and around 2.8% lies in the top ten. This specimen consisted of peripheral blood, obtained on day 0 of MenACWY control vaccination. These receptors were taken from an adult in good health.

This clone was observed a few times. The chain combines TRBV2 with TRBJ2-1; possibly TRBD2 for D (6 bases). The CDR3 totals 10 residues. V was trimmed by 8 bases and J by 7 bases, leaving 6 bases between them. Germline V lookup: CDR1 SNHLY, CDR2 FYNNEI. CDR3 protein: CASGGNEQFF. Here the CDR3 DNA reads TGTGCCAGCGGGGGGAATGAGCAGTTCTTC.

The chain couples TRBV27 to TRBJ2-7; TRBD2 aligns across 7 bases. This CDR3 is 15 amino acids long. The J segment lost 2 bases and the V segment lost 5 bases, leaving 9 bases of the junction unmatched. Germline V gene lookup returns CDR1 MNHEY and CDR2 SMNVEV (reference sequence). The CDR3 region is CASSHAGVRTYEQYF. As DNA, the CDR3 is TGTGCCAGCAGTCACGCGGGGGTCCGGACCTACGAGCAGTACTTC.

The V call is TRBV4-2, the J call TRBJ1-4; D is undetermined. Germline lookup yields CDR1 LGHNA and CDR2 YNFKEQ. Trimming stripped 0 bases from V and 4 bases from J, with 12 bases between. The CDR3 has 16 residues. The CDR3 DNA reads as TGTGCCAGCAGCCAAGAGTCGGGTTACATTAATGAAAAACTGTTTTTT. Translated: CASSQESGYINEKLFF.

The chain has TRBV5-1 and TRBJ2-7; D may match TRBD1 or TRBD2 (6 bases each). CDR1 is SGHRS, CDR2 YFSETQ, per germline. CDR3 length equals 14 residues. Trimming left V 4 bases short and J 2 bases short, with 13 bases between. Here the CDR3 reads CASSPGGRTYEQYF. The CDR3 coding sequence is TGCGCCAGCAGCCCTGGGGGGCGTACCTACGAGCAGTACTTC.

The chain uses TRBV5-1 and TRBJ1-1, with D tentatively TRBD1 (5 bases). The CDR3 covers 15 residues. Trimming removed 4 bases from V and 4 bases from J, with 17 bases in between. CDR1 and CDR2 (germline): SGHRS, YFSETQ. The CDR3 sequence: CASSRTTRGGTEAFF. The CDR3 DNA reads TGCGCCAGCAGCAGGACAACGCGGGGAGGCACTGAAGCTTTCTTT.

The chain recombines TRBV28 with TRBJ1-2, with 10 nucleotides matching TRBD1. The V and J ends lost 5 bases and 8 bases, in that order; junction bases with no gene match: 11. This CDR3 contains 15 residues. CDR1 MDHEN and CDR2 SYDVKM come from the germline V gene. CDR3 protein: CASSLFPGQGSGYTF. The CDR3 coding sequence is TGTGCCAGCAGTCTTTTCCCGGGACAGGGGAGCGGCTACACCTTC.

V is TRBV2 and J is TRBJ1-4, with 7 bases that match TRBD1. The CDR3 covers 13 residues. Germline loops: CDR1 SNHLY, CDR2 FYNNEI. The V and J ends lost 5 bases and 7 bases, in that order; junction bases with no gene match: 4. The CDR3 sequence: CASSTGVREKLFF. In nucleotides, the CDR3 is TGTGCCAGCAGTACAGGGGTTCGTGAAAAACTGTTTTTT.

V and J are TRBV11-2 and TRBJ2-2; D possibly corresponds to TRBD1 (6 bases). Germline V gene lookup returns CDR1 SGHAT and CDR2 FQNNGV. The CDR3 runs to 18 residues. Trimming left V 2 bases short and J 0 bases short, with 16 bases between. The DNA for the CDR3 is TGTGCCAGCAGCTTAATTGATGGACAGTTTGCGAACACCGGGGAGCTGTTTTTT. This translates into CASSLIDGQFANTGELFF.

The chain employs TRBV19 and TRBJ1-5; no reliable D call. The germline V gene has CDR1 LNHDA and CDR2 SQIVND (reference sequence). The CDR3 runs to 15 residues. Trimming pared 6 bases from V and 3 bases from J, leaving 15 bases between. CDR3: CASSVVWGVNQPQHF. The CDR3 nucleotides read TGTGCCAGTAGCGTGGTGTGGGGTGTCAATCAGCCCCAGCATTTT. Supplemented by reference TRBV19 and TRBJ1-5, the full variable domain reads DGGITQSPKYLFRKEGQNVTLSCEQNLNHDAMYWYRQDPGQGLRLIYYSQIVNDFQKGDIAEGYSVSREKKESFPLTVTSAQKNPTAFYLCASSVVWGVNQPQHFGDGTRLSIL.

DNA for the CDR3: TGTGCCAGCAGGAAGATCCAGGGGTGGCACGAGCAGTACTTC. It is translated as CASRKIQGWHEQYF. The rearrangement links TRBV2 to TRBJ2-7, with D perhaps matching TRBD1 (6 bases). Looked up from germline, CDR1 is SNHLY and CDR2 is FYNNEI. Trimming pared 6 bases from V and 5 bases from J, leaving 17 bases between. The CDR3 loop spans 14 amino acids.